This TCR beta chain derives from a study of blood T cell repertoires in COVID-19. The CDR3 totals 13 residues. Germline CDR1 and CDR2: SGHRS and YFSETQ. V was cut by 4 bases and J by 7 bases, with 11 bases left in between. This clone was seen a single time. Repertoires were generated with immunoSEQ multiplex PCR, while TCRdb's copy carries only in-frame clones and drops some. Among around 200,000 clones, 70% to 90% were seen once, and the ten largest hold roughly 4%. The TCR originated in a woman aged 25 to 39 who had been exposed to COVID-19. V usage is TRBV5-1 and J usage is TRBJ2-2; D is uncertain. Material for sequencing was PBMCs or T cells enriched from blood (not recorded which). CDR3 DNA sequence: TGCGCCAGCAGCCCCCGGGTAGACGGGGAGCTGTTTTTT. This translates into CASSPRVDGELFF.